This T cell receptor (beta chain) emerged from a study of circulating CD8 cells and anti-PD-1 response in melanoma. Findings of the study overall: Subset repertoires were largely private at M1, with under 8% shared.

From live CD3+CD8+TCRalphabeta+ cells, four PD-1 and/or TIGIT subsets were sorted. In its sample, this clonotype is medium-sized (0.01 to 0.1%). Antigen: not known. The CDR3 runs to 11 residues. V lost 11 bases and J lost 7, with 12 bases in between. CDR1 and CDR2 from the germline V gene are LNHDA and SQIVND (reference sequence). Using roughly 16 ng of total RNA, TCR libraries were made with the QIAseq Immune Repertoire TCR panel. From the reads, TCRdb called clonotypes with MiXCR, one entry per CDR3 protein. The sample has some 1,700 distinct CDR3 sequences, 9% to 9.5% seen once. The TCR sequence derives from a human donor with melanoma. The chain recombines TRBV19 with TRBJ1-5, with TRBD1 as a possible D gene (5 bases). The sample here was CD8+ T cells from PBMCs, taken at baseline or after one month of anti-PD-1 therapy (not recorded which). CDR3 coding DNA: TGTGCCGCCGGCGGGGGACAGCCCCAGCATTTT. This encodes CAAGGGQPQHF.